The 29 T cell receptor beta chains given below trace back to one sample, sequenced in a study of cytomegalovirus exposure and HLA in healthy donors. The study ran its PCR with 60 Vbeta and 13 Jbeta primers. Profiling relied on immunoSEQ multiplex PCR, and the TCRdb table lists in-frame clones only, not all of them. The sample shows 150,000 to 200,000 clones, roughly 80% of them seen only once. The specimen was PBMCs. Receptors originate from a man younger than 30 in good health and CMV-seropositive.

This clone was recorded only once. The rearrangement joins TRBV5-1 to TRBJ2-7; perhaps TRBD1 as D (6 bases). Trimming removed 5 bases from V and 3 bases from J, with 12 bases in between. In germline, CDR1 is SGHRS, CDR2 YFSETQ. This CDR3 comprises 13 residues. The CDR3 DNA reads TGCGCCAGCAGGGCTGGACAGATCTACGAGCAGTACTTC. This translates into CASRAGQIYEQYF.

The chain combines TRBV18 with TRBJ2-1, with TRBD2 identical over 8 bases. CDR1 and CDR2 from the germline V gene are KGHSH and LQKENI. The trim removed 3 bases at V and 9 bases at J, leaving 10 bases unmatched. CDR3 length: 15 amino acids. In DNA, the CDR3 is TGTGCCAGCTCACCTGGGAGCGGGAGTATGGGTGAGCAGTTCTTC. As protein: CASSPGSGSMGEQFF.

This clone was detected a few times. This sequence joins TRBV7-9 and TRBJ1-1; the D is unclear. V lost 6 bases, J lost 11 bases, and 13 bases lay in between. The CDR3 extends over 11 amino acids. Germline V gene lookup returns CDR1 SEHNR and CDR2 FQNEAQ (reference sequence). CDR3 coding DNA: TGTGCCAGCAGTGGCGGGGAGCGCGCTTTCTTT. The encoded protein is CASSGGERAFF.

This chain uses TRBV27 with TRBJ2-7, with 10 bases aligning to TRBD2. The CDR3 has 15 amino acids. CDR1 and CDR2 from the germline V gene are MNHEY and SMNVEV (reference sequence). V lost 4 bases and J lost 0; bases outside the gene matches: 3. The CDR3 DNA reads TGTGCCAGCAGTTATTTAGCGGGAGGCTCCTACGAGCAGTACTTC. This sequence encodes CASSYLAGGSYEQYF.

CDR3 sequence: CASSPGHHKYEQFF. In DNA, the CDR3 is TGTGCCAGCAGCCCGGGACATCACAAGTATGAGCAGTTCTTC. This sequence joins TRBV14 and TRBJ2-1; D might be TRBD1 (6 bases). The V gene's germline CDR1 is SGHDN and CDR2 FVKESK. CDR3 size: 14 residues. V gave up 4 bases and J gave up 8 bases, with 15 bases separating them.

The sample holds a few counts of this clone. The rearrangement joins TRBV6-4 to TRBJ2-1; 11 nucleotides agree with TRBD2. The CDR3 is made up of 15 amino acids. The ends lost 5 bases at V and 3 bases at J; junction bases unmatched: 3. Germline CDR1 MRHNA, CDR2 SNTAGT. CDR3 amino acids: CASSQLAGDYNEQFF. For the CDR3, the DNA is TGTGCCAGCAGTCAACTAGCGGGAGACTACAATGAGCAGTTCTTC.

The rearrangement links TRBV29-1 to TRBJ2-1; D ambiguous. The CDR3 consists of 14 residues. In germline, CDR1 is SQVTM, CDR2 ANQGSEA. Trimming cost V 4 bases and J 0 bases, with 10 bases left between them. The CDR3 here is CSVGSGFSYNEQFF. The CDR3 DNA sequence: TGCAGCGTTGGGTCCGGGTTCTCCTACAATGAGCAGTTCTTC.

Notes on this clone: One end of the junction is discordant with germline, which a read error may explain. Other DNA sequences in the sample encode the same CDR3. This chain uses TRBV30 with TRBJ1-2; D gene ambiguous. The V gene's germline CDR1 is GTSNPN and CDR2 SVGIG (reference sequence). This CDR3 has 15 residues. CDR3 sequence reads: CAWSYISVAARGYTF. DNA of the CDR3: TGTGCTTGGAGTTACATTTCGGTCGCGGCAAGGGGCTACACCTTC.

The chain joins TRBV28 to TRBJ2-1; 8 bases match TRBD2. Germline assignment: CDR1 MDHEN and CDR2 SYDVKM. Trimming at V came to 4 bases and at J to 0 bases, leaving 11 bases not matched to a gene. This CDR3 has 18 residues. The CDR3 protein is CASSSRAGVRSSYNEQFF. CDR3 in DNA: TGTGCCAGCAGTTCTAGAGCGGGAGTAAGGAGCTCCTACAATGAGCAGTTCTTC.

This rearrangement joins TRBV30 to TRBJ1-5; weak D call: TRBD1 (6 bases). V lost 2 bases and J 3 bases, leaving 14 bases between the germline ends. Germline V gene data show CDR1 as GTSNPN and CDR2 as SVGIG (reference sequence). The CDR3 runs to 15 residues. The CDR3 loop is CAWSTGITVNQPQHF. The CDR3 DNA reads as TGTGCCTGGAGTACAGGGATCACGGTCAATCAGCCCCAGCATTTT.

This sequence joins TRBV6-5 and TRBJ1-2, with D uncertain. CDR3 length equals 12 residues. V was trimmed by 6 bases and J by 7 bases, leaving 12 bases between them. Germline CDR1 MNHEY, CDR2 SVGAGI. CDR3 sequence: CASRLSLGGYTF. The DNA for the CDR3 is TGTGCCAGCAGACTTTCCCTCGGTGGCTACACCTTC.

This clone was picked up one time. The chain employs TRBV13 and TRBJ2-3; D gene ambiguous. From germline, CDR1 is PRHDT and CDR2 FYEKMQ (reference sequence). Trimming shortened V by 0 bases and J by 5 bases, and 3 bases separated the two germline ends. CDR3 size: 12 residues. The CDR3 nucleotides are TGTGCCAGCAGCTTAGGCCAAGATACGCAGTATTTT. It encodes CASSLGQDTQYF.

This clone was seen more than once but under ten times. The rearrangement joins TRBV5-8 to TRBJ1-1, with 7 bases identical to TRBD1. The CDR3 has 16 residues. In germline, CDR1 is SGHTS, CDR2 YDEGEE. V was pared by 2 bases and J by 5 bases, with 12 bases of the junction left unmatched. The DNA for the CDR3 is TGTGCCAGCAGCTTACCTGACAGGGAAGGGGGTACTGAAGCTTTCTTT. Amino acid sequence: CASSLPDREGGTEAFF.

V is TRBV21-1 and J is TRBJ2-7; the table assigns TRBD2, which was not confirmed against the DNA. TRBV21-1 is a pseudogene locus. The CDR3 sequence is 12 residues long. CDR3 nucleotides: TGTGCCAGACGGACTGGGCGTACCGAGCAGTACTTC. As protein: CARRTGRTEQYF.

The table lists this clone with a count of one. This sequence joins TRBV29-1 and TRBJ2-3, with D possibly matching TRBD1 (6 bases). The CDR3 has 15 residues. CDR1 and CDR2 (germline): SQVTM, ANQGSEA. Trimming left V 4 bases short and J 0 bases short, with 14 bases between. The CDR3 reads CSVGGTPTSTDTQYF. The CDR3, as DNA: TGCAGCGTTGGAGGGACACCTACTAGCACAGATACGCAGTATTTT.

V is TRBV7-9 and J is TRBJ1-4, with a weak D call TRBD1 (5 bases). Germline CDR1 is SEHNR and CDR2 is FQNEAQ (reference sequence). This CDR3 has 16 residues. V gave up 3 bases and J gave up 0 bases, with 11 bases separating them. The CDR3 reads CASSLRRQSTNEKLFF. The DNA for the CDR3 is TGTGCCAGCAGCTTGCGACGACAGTCAACTAATGAAAAACTGTTTTTT. The full variable domain, completed using reference TRBV7-9 and TRBJ1-4, is DTGVSQNPRHKITKRGQNVTFRCDPISEHNRLYWYRQTLGQGPEFLTYFQNEAQLEKSRLLSDRFSAERPKGSFSTLEIQRTEQGDSAMYLCASSLRRQSTNEKLFFGSGTQLSVL.

DNA for the CDR3: TGTGCCAGCAGCTTGGCTGCGACAGGGGGGCTGAACACTGAAGCTTTCTTT. Encoded protein: CASSLAATGGLNTEAFF. The chain is built from TRBV5-5 and TRBJ1-1; 9 bases are a match to TRBD1. This CDR3 comprises 17 residues. Unmatched junction bases numbered 6, after V lost 0 bases and J lost 0 bases. The germline V gene has CDR1 SGHKS and CDR2 YYEKEE (reference sequence). The variable domain in full, with the rest retrieved from reference TRBV5-5 and TRBJ1-1, is DAGVTQSPTHLIKTRGQQVTLRCSPISGHKSVSWYQQVLGQGPQFIFQYYEKEERGRGNFPDRFSARQFPNYSSELNVNALLLGDSALYLCASSLAATGGLNTEAFFGQGTRLTVV.

The V gene is TRBV15, the J gene TRBJ2-1; D not certain. Trimming cost V 0 bases and J 0 bases, with 9 bases left between them. The CDR3 has 16 residues. The germline V gene has CDR1 LNHNV and CDR2 YYDKDF (reference sequence). In DNA, the CDR3 is TGTGCCACCAGCAGAGATTATGGCGGCTCCTACAATGAGCAGTTCTTC. Translation: CATSRDYGGSYNEQFF.

The rearrangement links TRBV5-6 to TRBJ2-7; no firm D call. The V end lost 0 bases, the J end lost 2 bases, and 3 bases lay between the germline ends. CDR1 SGHDT and CDR2 YYEEEE come from the germline V gene. The CDR3 totals 12 residues. The CDR3 is CASSLATYEQYF. Written as DNA, the CDR3 is TGTGCCAGCAGCTTGGCCACCTACGAGCAGTACTTC.

The chain recombines TRBV7-9 with TRBJ1-4; TRBD1 aligns across 10 bases. Germline lookup yields CDR1 SEHNR and CDR2 FQNEAQ (reference sequence). This CDR3 is 14 amino acids long. V was clipped by 5 bases and J by 5 bases; unmatched bases: 2. In DNA form, the CDR3 reads TGTGCCAGCAGCGAGGGACAGGGGAATGAAAAACTGTTTTTT. This translates into CASSEGQGNEKLFF.

V gene TRBV5-1 combines with J gene TRBJ2-1; TRBD1 matches at 7 bases. Trimming removed 2 bases from V and 0 bases from J; junction bases left unmatched: 8. The CDR3 length is 17 residues. Germline lookup yields CDR1 SGHRS and CDR2 YFSETQ. The CDR3 spells CASSLKGGQSSYNEQFF. Written as DNA, the CDR3 is TGCGCCAGCAGCTTAAAAGGGGGACAGAGCTCCTACAATGAGCAGTTCTTC.

The chain joins TRBV7-9 to TRBJ1-5; D may be TRBD1 (5 bases). This CDR3 is 16 amino acids long. V gave up 2 bases and J gave up 6 bases, with 17 bases separating them. Germline CDR1 is SEHNR and CDR2 is FQNEAQ (reference sequence). The CDR3 sequence is CASSLSGGGGRQPQHF. CDR3 sequence (DNA): TGTGCCAGCAGCTTAAGCGGGGGAGGAGGTCGTCAGCCCCAGCATTTT.

This rearrangement joins TRBV4-1 to TRBJ2-5; the match to TRBD1 covers 8 bases. From germline, CDR1 is MGHRA and CDR2 YSYEKL. J was trimmed by 2 bases and V by 4 bases; bases with no gene match: 6. The CDR3 is made up of 15 amino acids. CDR3 coding DNA: TGCGCCAGCAGCCGAACAGGGGGTCTACAAGAGACCCAGTACTTC. Translation gives CASSRTGGLQETQYF.

The genes are TRBV2 and TRBJ2-3, with D tentatively TRBD2 (6 bases). The CDR3 spans 14 residues. Trimming took off 10 bases at V and 0 bases at J, with 14 bases between the two ends. CDR1 is SNHLY and CDR2 is FYNNEI in the germline V gene. The CDR3 DNA reads as TGTGCCACCTCCTTTCGGGGGAGCACAGATACGCAGTATTTT. It is translated as CATSFRGSTDTQYF. The whole variable domain, filled in from reference TRBV2 and TRBJ2-3, reads EPEVTQTPSHQVTQMGQEVILRCVPISNHLYFYWYRQILGQKVEFLVSFYNNEISEKSEIFDDQFSVERPDGSNFTLKIRSTKLEDSAMYFCATSFRGSTDTQYFGPGTRLTVL.

This CDR3 is CASSVSAGDNGYTF. For the CDR3, the DNA is TGCGCCAGCAGCGTGTCCGCGGGGGACAACGGCTACACCTTC. The chain carries TRBV4-1 and TRBJ1-2, with D tentatively TRBD1 (6 bases). This CDR3 has 14 amino acids. V lost 5 bases and J 8 bases, leaving 18 bases between the germline ends. The germline V gene has CDR1 MGHRA and CDR2 YSYEKL.

This clone was recorded a few times. The gene calls are TRBV29-1 and TRBJ2-3, with 10 nucleotides matching TRBD1. The CDR3 sequence is 14 residues long. Per the germline V gene, CDR1 is SQVTM and CDR2 is ANQGSEA. V shed 7 bases and J 1 base; nucleotides not matched to a gene: 5. The CDR3 loop is CSARTGGGTDTQYF. The CDR3 DNA reads TGCAGCGCTCGGACAGGGGGGGGCACAGATACGCAGTATTTT.

This chain uses TRBV19 with TRBJ2-4, with a weak D call TRBD2 (5 bases). In germline, CDR1 is LNHDA, CDR2 SQIVND (reference sequence). The CDR3 loop spans 15 amino acids. The V gene lost 7 bases and the J gene lost 0 bases, with 13 bases spanning the gap. This CDR3 reads CASTGNSIAKNIQYF. Here the CDR3 DNA reads TGTGCCAGTACCGGGAACTCTATAGCCAAAAACATTCAGTACTTC.

The chain joins TRBV7-2 to TRBJ2-2; the match to TRBD2 covers 11 bases. Trimming removed 5 bases from V and 7 bases from J; junction bases left unmatched: 18. CDR3 length: 19 residues. CDR1 is SGHTA and CDR2 is FQGNSA in the germline V gene. The CDR3 loop is CASSPWLASGRRRIGELFF. As DNA, the CDR3 is TGTGCCAGCAGCCCTTGGTTGGCTAGCGGGAGGAGAAGAATCGGGGAGCTGTTTTTT.

The chain couples TRBV9 to TRBJ2-6, with D perhaps TRBD1 (5 bases). The CDR3 is made up of 18 amino acids. The germline V and J ends were trimmed by 2 bases and 4 bases, with 19 bases remaining between them. CDR1 is SGDLS and CDR2 is YYNGEE in the germline V gene. The CDR3, as DNA: TGTGCCAGCAGCGTCGACCTAGGACACACCGCCGGGGCCAACGTCCTGACTTTC. Protein sequence: CASSVDLGHTAGANVLTF. Supplemented by reference TRBV9 and TRBJ2-6, the full variable domain reads DSGVTQTPKHLITATGQRVTLRCSPRSGDLSVYWYQQSLDQGLQFLIQYYNGEERAKGNILERFSAQQFPDLHSELNLSSLELGDSALYFCASSVDLGHTAGANVLTFGAGSRLTVL.